Included here is one T cell receptor (beta chain) sequence, with context. There is no known antigen for this receptor. A junction end diverges from the germline sequence, so it may reflect a read error. The data belong to a study of glioma-infiltrating T cells after dendritic cell vaccination (dated by TCRdb to the mid-2010s). Some background on the complete study: Of the roughly 15 glioblastoma patients in the cohort, all drawn from Phase I and II dendritic cell vaccination trials, 9 were newly diagnosed and 6 had recurrent disease. Between the early 2000s and the early 2010s, the patients were given dendritic cell vaccination pulsed with autologous tumor lysate. The vaccine consisted of monocyte-derived dendritic cells cultured about 7 days with IL-4 and GM-CSF, then pulsed overnight with autologous tumor lysate. Three intradermal dendritic cell vaccine injections were administered to patients at biweekly intervals in the arm below the axilla. In glioblastoma patients vaccinated with dendritic cells, deep sequencing of TCR beta CDR3 regions served to measure tumor-infiltrating lymphocyte content and to compare repertoires between tumor and blood. Survival after dendritic cell vaccination was correlated with TCR sequencing metrics, such as TIL content and the overlap between tumor and blood repertoires.

The immunoSEQ assay amplified TCRB CDR3 regions from about 2 micrograms of genomic DNA, or from all available DNA when less than that amount was available. The multiplex PCR employed 60 forward primers targeting TCR V beta segments and 13 reverse primers targeting J beta segments. To estimate the number of reads per starting template, synthetic control templates were added to each sample at limiting dilution. Sequencing produced 87 bp reads on the Illumina HiSeq System. As for the original processing: PCR and sequencing errors were removed by a nearest neighbor algorithm that merged closely related sequences. TCR overlap was defined as the percentage of unique tumor TCR beta sequences that were also found in the peripheral blood of the same patient. TCRdb stores this immuneACCESS table with in-frame sequences only. Part of the clones is absent; in the studies checked, under half of the shortfall reflects unresolved V genes, and no reason is known for the rest. That table gives V, J and clone size, and the DNA gave D and trimming. This sample is represented by fewer than 110,000 clones; roughly 80% of them were singletons. The ten largest clones add up to more than 10% of the sample.

Patients were selected for having adequate residual fresh-frozen tumor tissue and more than two years of available survival data. None of the glioblastoma patients carried an isocitrate dehydrogenase mutation, although molecular status otherwise varied. PBMC were collected before vaccination, two weeks after the third vaccination, and at tumor progression if tumor progression occurred. Genomic DNA was extracted with the Qiagen DNeasy Blood extraction Kit. The investigation overall reported the following: Higher estimated pretreatment TIL content predicted longer time to progression and overall survival after dendritic cell vaccination. TCR clonality showed no direct relationship with survival, which suggests that a diverse polyclonal response may matter. The three-group TCR overlap response model was described as speculative and requiring prospective validation. The cohort was small and heterogeneous, only a few patients had full blood and tumor sets, and even fewer had initial-recurrent tumor pairs.

From the cysteine through the phenylalanine, the CDR3 covers 14 amino acids. The sequence is cut down to CDR3 DNA, 42 bases in frame from base 1. From a lookup of the germline V gene, CDR1 and CDR2 are SGHVS and FNYEAQ. The chain employs TRBV7-6 and TRBJ2-7; 7 of the junction bases match TRBD2. The specimen comprised blood, sampled before dendritic cell vaccination. The TCR originated in a human donor with glioblastoma. The DNA sequence is TGTGCCAGCAGCCTAGCTGCGGGGGATTACGAGCAGTACTTC. Its amino acids are CASSLAAGDYEQYF.